Reported below is one T cell receptor (beta chain). The sample originates from a study of T cells after yellow fever vaccination. This CDR3 has 18 amino acids. Trimming removed 0 bases from V and 3 bases from J, with 18 bases in between. Germline V gene lookup returns CDR1 MNHEY and CDR2 SVGEGT. MiXCR, run by TCRdb on the 5' RACE reads, gives a single entry per CDR3 protein. The data show under 200,000 distinct CDR3 sequences, with more than 9.5% seen just once and about 38% held by the top ten. The starting material was CD8+ T cells sorted from PBMCs, obtained 15 days after the yellow fever booster vaccination. The source is a man aged 18 to 29 who received the YFV17D yellow fever vaccine. This chain uses TRBV6-2 or TRBV6-3 with TRBJ1-5, with no clear D. The CDR3 region is CASSYSMYEEGLNQPQHF. The CDR3 DNA reads as TGTGCCAGCAGTTACTCGATGTACGAGGAAGGCCTCAATCAGCCCCAGCATTTT.